The present entry profiles one T cell receptor (beta chain) with its context. Its antigen is not identified. Using immunoSEQ multiplex PCR, the repertoire was profiled, and TCRdb retains in-frame clones only, with some absent. Among about 200,000 clones, 84% were seen once, and the ten largest hold around an eighth. The data were taken from a study of cytomegalovirus exposure and HLA in healthy donors. Across the study: The same platform used for the 666 first-cohort repertoires was also used for the 120 validation repertoires, as a later analysis reported. Study conclusions and caveats: Associated with cytomegalovirus, according to the listing, were approximately 160 TCR beta chains. The tendency of first-cohort TCR clusters to co-occur in the roughly 120 validation repertoires was identified by a subsequent analysis. Many donors carried some public TCRs, although rarity characterized most TCR sequences.

Trimming cost V 4 bases and J 4 bases; bases outside gene matches: 10. Germline CDR1 is MNHEY and CDR2 is SVGAGI. The CDR3 spans 16 residues. The clonotype was recovered from a woman in her twenties or thirties in good health and CMV-seropositive. V is TRBV6-5 and J is TRBJ1-5, with TRBD1 matching 7 bases. Sequences were obtained from PBMCs. Here the CDR3 reads CASSSLGQAANQPQHF. The CDR3 DNA is TGTGCCAGCAGTTCCCTCGGACAGGCGGCGAATCAGCCCCAGCATTTT.